This T cell receptor beta chain originates from a study of blood T cell repertoires in COVID-19. The CDR3 length is 15 residues. CDR1 is SGHNT, CDR2 YYREEE, per germline (reference sequence). With 3 bases removed from V and 0 bases from J, the gap between germline ends came to 7 bases. Methods used by the authors: Reference gene primer amplification gave estimated nucleated cell counts. The repertoire was sequenced with immunoSEQ multiplex PCR; TCRdb's copy has only in-frame clones and lacks some. V and J calls and clone size follow that table, whereas D and trimming were derived from the DNA. The sample has some 110,000 clones, 75% to 90% seen once.

The sequencing sample was made of peripheral blood. The receptor's source is a man under 40 with acute or convalescent COVID-19. The V call is TRBV5-4, the J call TRBJ2-6; D might be TRBD1 (5 bases). CDR3 coding DNA: TGTGCCAGCAGCTCTCAGGGCTCTGGGGCCAACGTCCTGACTTTC. This sequence encodes CASSSQGSGANVLTF. The full variable domain, rest sourced from reference TRBV5-4 and TRBJ2-6, is ETGVTQSPTHLIKTRGQQVTLRCSSQSGHNTVSWYQQALGQGPQFIFQYYREEENGRGNFPPRFSGLQFPNYSSELNVNALELDDSALYLCASSSQGSGANVLTFGAGSRLTVL.